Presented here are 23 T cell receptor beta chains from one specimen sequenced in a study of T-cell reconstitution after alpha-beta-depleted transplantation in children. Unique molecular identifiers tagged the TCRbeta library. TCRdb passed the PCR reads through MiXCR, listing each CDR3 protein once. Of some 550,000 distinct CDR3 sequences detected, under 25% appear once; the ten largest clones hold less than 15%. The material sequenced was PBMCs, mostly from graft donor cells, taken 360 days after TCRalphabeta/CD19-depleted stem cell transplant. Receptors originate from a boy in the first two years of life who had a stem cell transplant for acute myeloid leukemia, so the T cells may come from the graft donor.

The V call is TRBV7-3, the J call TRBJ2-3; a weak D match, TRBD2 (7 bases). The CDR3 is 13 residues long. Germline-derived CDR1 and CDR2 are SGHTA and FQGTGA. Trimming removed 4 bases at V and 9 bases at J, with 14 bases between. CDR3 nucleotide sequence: TGTGCCAGCAGCTCCATCGGGGGGCGGACGCAGTATTTT. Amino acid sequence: CASSSIGGRTQYF.

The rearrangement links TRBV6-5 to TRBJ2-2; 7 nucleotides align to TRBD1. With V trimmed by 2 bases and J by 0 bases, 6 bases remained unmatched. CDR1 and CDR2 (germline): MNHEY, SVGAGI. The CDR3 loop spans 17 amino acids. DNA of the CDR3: TGTGCCAGCAGTTACGTGGGGACAGCCTCGAACACCGGGGAGCTGTTTTTT. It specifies CASSYVGTASNTGELFF.

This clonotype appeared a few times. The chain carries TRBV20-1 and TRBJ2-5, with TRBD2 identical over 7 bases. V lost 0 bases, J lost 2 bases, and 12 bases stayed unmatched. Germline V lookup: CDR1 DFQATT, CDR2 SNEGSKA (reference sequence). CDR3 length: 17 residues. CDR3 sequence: CSARDSTGGGLQETQYF. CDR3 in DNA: TGCAGTGCTAGAGATAGTACGGGGGGAGGTCTACAAGAGACCCAGTACTTC.

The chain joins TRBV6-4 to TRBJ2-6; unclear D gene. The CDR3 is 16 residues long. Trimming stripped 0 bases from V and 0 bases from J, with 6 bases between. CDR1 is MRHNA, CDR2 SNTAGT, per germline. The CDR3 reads CASSDSATSGANVLTF. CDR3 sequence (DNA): TGTGCCAGCAGTGACTCTGCGACCTCTGGGGCCAACGTCCTGACTTTC.

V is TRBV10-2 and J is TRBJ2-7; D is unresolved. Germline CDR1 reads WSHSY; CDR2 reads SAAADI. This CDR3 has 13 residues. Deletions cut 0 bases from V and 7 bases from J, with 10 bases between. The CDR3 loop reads CASSESQAREQYV. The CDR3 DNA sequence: TGCGCCAGCAGTGAGTCTCAGGCTAGAGAGCAGTACGTC.

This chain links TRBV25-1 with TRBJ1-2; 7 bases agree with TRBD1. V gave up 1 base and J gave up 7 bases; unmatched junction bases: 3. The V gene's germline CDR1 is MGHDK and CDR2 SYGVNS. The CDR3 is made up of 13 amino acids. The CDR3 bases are TGTGCCAGCAGTGAATCCCCAGGGGGTGGCTACACCTTC. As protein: CASSESPGGGYTF.

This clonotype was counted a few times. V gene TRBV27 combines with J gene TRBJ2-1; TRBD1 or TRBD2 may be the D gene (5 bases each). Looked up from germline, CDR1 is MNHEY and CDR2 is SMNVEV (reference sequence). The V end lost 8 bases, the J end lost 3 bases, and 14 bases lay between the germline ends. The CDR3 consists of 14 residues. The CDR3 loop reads CASATGTSYNEQFF. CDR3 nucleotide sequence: TGTGCCAGCGCCACCGGGACCAGCTACAATGAGCAGTTCTTC.

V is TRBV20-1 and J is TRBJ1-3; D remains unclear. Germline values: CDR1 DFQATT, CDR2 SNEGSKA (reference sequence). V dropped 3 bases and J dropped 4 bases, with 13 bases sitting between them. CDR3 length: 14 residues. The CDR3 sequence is CSASNIVGGNTIYF. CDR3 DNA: TGCAGTGCTAGTAATATTGTTGGGGGAAACACCATATATTTT.

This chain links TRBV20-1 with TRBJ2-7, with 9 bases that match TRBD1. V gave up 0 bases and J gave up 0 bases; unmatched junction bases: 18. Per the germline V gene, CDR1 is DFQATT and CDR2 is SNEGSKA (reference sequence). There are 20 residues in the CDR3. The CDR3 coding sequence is TGCAGTGCTAGAGATCTAGGACAGGGGCCTAAAGAGTTCTACTCCTACGAGCAGTACTTC. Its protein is CSARDLGQGPKEFYSYEQYF.

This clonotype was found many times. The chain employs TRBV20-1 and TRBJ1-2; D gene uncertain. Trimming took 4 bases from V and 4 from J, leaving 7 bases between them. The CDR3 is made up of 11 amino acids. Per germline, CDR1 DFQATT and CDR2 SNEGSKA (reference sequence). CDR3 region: CSATRPYGYTF. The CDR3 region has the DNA TGCAGTGCTACCAGACCCTATGGCTACACCTTC.

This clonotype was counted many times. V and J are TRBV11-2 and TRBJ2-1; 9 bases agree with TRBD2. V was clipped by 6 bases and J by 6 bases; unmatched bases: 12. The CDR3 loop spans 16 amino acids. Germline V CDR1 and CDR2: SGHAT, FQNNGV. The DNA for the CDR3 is TGTGCCAGCAGTTTCCCGGCGGGGGGGCGTGGCAATGAGCAGTTCTTC. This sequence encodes CASSFPAGGRGNEQFF.

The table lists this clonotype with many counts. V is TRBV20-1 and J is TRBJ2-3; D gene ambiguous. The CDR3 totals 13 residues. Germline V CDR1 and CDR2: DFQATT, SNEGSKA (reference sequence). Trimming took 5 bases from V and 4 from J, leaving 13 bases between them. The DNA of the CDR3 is TGCAGTGCTCCACAACCCGGTTCAGATACGCAGTATTTT. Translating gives CSAPQPGSDTQYF.

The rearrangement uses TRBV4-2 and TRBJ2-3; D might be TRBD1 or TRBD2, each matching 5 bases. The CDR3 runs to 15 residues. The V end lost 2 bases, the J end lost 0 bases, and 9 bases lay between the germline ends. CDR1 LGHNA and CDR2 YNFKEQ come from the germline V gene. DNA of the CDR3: TGTGCCAGCAGCCAATGGGGGTTGAGCACAGATACGCAGTATTTT. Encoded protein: CASSQWGLSTDTQYF.

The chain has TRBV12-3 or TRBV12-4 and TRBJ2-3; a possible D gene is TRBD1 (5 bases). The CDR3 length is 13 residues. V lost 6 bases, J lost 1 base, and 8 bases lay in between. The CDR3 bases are TGTGCCAGCAGACCACAGGGCACAGATACGCAGTATTTT. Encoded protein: CASRPQGTDTQYF.

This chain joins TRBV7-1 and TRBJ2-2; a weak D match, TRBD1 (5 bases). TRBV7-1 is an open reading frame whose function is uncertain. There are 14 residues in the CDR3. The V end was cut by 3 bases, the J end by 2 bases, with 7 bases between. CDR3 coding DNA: TGTGCCAGCAGCTCGGGGCGTAACACCGGGGAGCTGTTTTTT. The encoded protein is CASSSGRNTGELFF.

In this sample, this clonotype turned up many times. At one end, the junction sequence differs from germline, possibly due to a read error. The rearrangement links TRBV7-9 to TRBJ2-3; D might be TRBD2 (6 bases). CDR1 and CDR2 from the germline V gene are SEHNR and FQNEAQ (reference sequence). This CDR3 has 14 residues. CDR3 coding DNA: TGTGCCAGCAGCATAGCGGACCTCACAGATACGCAGTATTTT. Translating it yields CASSIADLTDTQYF.

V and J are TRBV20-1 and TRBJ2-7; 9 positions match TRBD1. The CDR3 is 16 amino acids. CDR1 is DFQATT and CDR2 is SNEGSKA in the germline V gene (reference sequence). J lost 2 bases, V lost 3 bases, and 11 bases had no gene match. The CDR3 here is CSARALIGTGPYEQYF. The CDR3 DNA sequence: TGCAGTGCTAGGGCCCTCATCGGGACAGGGCCCTACGAGCAGTACTTC.

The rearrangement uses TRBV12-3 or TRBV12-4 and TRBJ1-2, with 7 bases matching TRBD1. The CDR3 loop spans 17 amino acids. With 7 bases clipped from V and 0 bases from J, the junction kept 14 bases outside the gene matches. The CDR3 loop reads CASNTDRALPANYGYTF. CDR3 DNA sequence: TGTGCCAGCAATACCGACAGGGCCCTACCAGCTAACTATGGCTACACCTTC.

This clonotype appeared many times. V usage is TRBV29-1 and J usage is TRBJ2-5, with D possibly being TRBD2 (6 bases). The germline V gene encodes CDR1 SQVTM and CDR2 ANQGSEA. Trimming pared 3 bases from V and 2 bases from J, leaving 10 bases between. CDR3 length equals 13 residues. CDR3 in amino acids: CSVDFGGQETQYF. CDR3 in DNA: TGCAGCGTTGATTTCGGGGGTCAAGAGACCCAGTACTTC.

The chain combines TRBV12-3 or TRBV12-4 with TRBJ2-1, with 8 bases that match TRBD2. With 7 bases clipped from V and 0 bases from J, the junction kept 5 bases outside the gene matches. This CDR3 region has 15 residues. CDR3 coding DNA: TGTGCCAGCAATAGCGGGGTGAGCTCCTACAATGAGCAGTTCTTC. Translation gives CASNSGVSSYNEQFF.

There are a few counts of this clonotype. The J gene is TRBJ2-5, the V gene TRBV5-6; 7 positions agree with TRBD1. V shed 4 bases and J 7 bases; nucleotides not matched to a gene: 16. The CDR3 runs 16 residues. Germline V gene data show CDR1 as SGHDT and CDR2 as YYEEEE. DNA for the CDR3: TGTGCCAGCAGCATACCCGGACAGGCCCTTCTGGGGACCCAGTACTTC. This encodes CASSIPGQALLGTQYF.

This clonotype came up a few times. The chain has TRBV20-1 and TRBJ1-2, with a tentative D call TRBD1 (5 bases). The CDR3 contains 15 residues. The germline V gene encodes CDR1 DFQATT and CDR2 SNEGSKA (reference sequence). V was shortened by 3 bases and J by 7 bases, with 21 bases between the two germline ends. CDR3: CSASRSRGREGGYTF. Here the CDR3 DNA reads TGCAGTGCTAGTAGGAGTAGAGGCAGGGAAGGTGGCTACACCTTC.

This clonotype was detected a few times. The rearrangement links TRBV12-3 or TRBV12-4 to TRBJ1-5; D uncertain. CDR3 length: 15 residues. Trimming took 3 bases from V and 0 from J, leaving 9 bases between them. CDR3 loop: CASSFKTYSNQPQHF. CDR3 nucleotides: TGTGCCAGCAGTTTTAAGACATATAGCAATCAGCCCCAGCATTTT.